Presented here are 26 T cell receptor beta chains from one specimen sequenced in a study of blood T cell repertoires in COVID-19 (TCRdb year 2020). Libraries were prepared through the immunoSEQ multiplex PCR assay. TCRdb retrieved this table from immuneACCESS and kept in-frame rearrangements only. Not all clones are present; in checked studies, unresolved V genes account for under half, and no reason is known for the remainder. This sample gives approximately 210,000 clones in total; about 88% of them show up just once. The ten largest account for 6.2% of the sample. The sequencing input was peripheral blood. These receptors were collected from a woman aged 40 to 50 who had recovered from COVID-19.

This clone was found once. The junction departs from germline at one end; a sequencing error may be responsible. This chain uses TRBV18 with TRBJ2-5; D remains unclear. The CDR3 has 13 residues. Germline V gene lookup returns CDR1 KGHSH and CDR2 LQKENI. The CDR3 DNA reads as TGTGCCAGCTCACCACGGTTTGGAGAGATCCAGTACTTC. The encoded protein is CASSPRFGEIQYF.

The rearrangement joins TRBV4-2 to TRBJ1-1, with no clear D. The length of the CDR3 is 15 residues. V lost 3 bases and J lost 5, with 16 bases in between. From germline, CDR1 is LGHNA and CDR2 YNFKEQ. CDR3 in DNA: TGTGCCAGCAGCCACCCACTGGTGGGGAGAACTGAAGCTTTCTTT. Translation gives CASSHPLVGRTEAFF.

This chain uses TRBV30 with TRBJ1-5, with D possibly matching TRBD1 (5 bases). The CDR3 is 13 residues long. With 3 bases removed from V and 6 bases from J, the gap between germline ends came to 12 bases. Looked up from germline, CDR1 is GTSNPN and CDR2 is SVGIG (reference sequence). CDR3 sequence reads: CAWSPTGGQPQHF. DNA of the CDR3: TGTGCCTGGAGCCCTACGGGGGGTCAGCCCCAGCATTTT. Variable domain in full (rest from reference TRBV30 and TRBJ1-5): SQTIHQWPATLVQPVGSPLSLECTVEGTSNPNLYWYRQAAGRGLQLLFYSVGIGQISSEVPQNLSASRPQDRQFILSSKKLLLSDSGFYLCAWSPTGGQPQHFGDGTRLSIL.

The chain carries TRBV7-7 and TRBJ2-5; 10 bases match TRBD1. Germline assignment: CDR1 SSHAT and CDR2 FNYEAQ (reference sequence). Germline trimming cut 5 bases from V and 2 bases from J; bases unmatched to any gene: 8. This CDR3 comprises 16 residues. The CDR3 spells CASSPGQGRLQETQYF. As DNA, the CDR3 is TGTGCCAGCAGCCCGGGACAGGGGAGACTACAAGAGACCCAGTACTTC.

The gene calls are TRBV30 and TRBJ1-4; D unresolved. This CDR3 has 15 amino acids. Germline assignment: CDR1 GTSNPN and CDR2 SVGIG (reference sequence). The V end was cut by 3 bases, the J end by 0 bases, with 11 bases between. The CDR3 loop reads CAWSPTGTTNEKLFF. For the CDR3, the DNA is TGTGCCTGGAGCCCTACCGGTACAACTAATGAAAAACTGTTTTTT.

The rearrangement uses TRBV2 and TRBJ2-5; TRBD2 agrees at 8 bases. V shed 7 bases, J shed 0 bases, and the junction held 7 bases outside the gene matches. Germline CDR1 SNHLY, CDR2 FYNNEI. CDR3 length: 15 residues. As DNA, the CDR3 is TGTGCCAGCATCCTGTCTAGCGGGTACCAAGAGACCCAGTACTTC. This codes for CASILSSGYQETQYF.

J is TRBJ2-1 and V is TRBV5-1; 8 bases are shared with TRBD2. V was clipped by 4 bases and J by 7 bases; unmatched bases: 10. Per germline, CDR1 SGHRS and CDR2 YFSETQ. The CDR3 spans 15 residues. CDR3 bases: TGCGCCAGCAGCCCGATGGCCGGGGGGGCTAATGAGCAGTTCTTC. Its translation: CASSPMAGGANEQFF.

The CDR3 nucleotides are TGTGCCTGGAGTGTACTGGTTTCAGGTATCGATGAGCAGTTCTTC. Translation gives CAWSVLVSGIDEQFF. The rearrangement joins TRBV30 to TRBJ2-1; no firm D call. V lost 0 bases and J lost 8, with 17 bases in between. The germline V gene has CDR1 GTSNPN and CDR2 SVGIG (reference sequence). This CDR3 comprises 15 residues.

The J gene is TRBJ1-4, the V gene TRBV7-8, with TRBD1 matching over 7 bases. The V and J ends lost 3 bases and 4 bases, in that order; junction bases with no gene match: 5. CDR3 size: 15 residues. Germline assignment: CDR1 SGHVS and CDR2 FQNEAQ. The CDR3 DNA reads as TGTGCCAGCAGCTTTTTCGGGACAGATAATGAAAAACTGTTTTTT. Its translation: CASSFFGTDNEKLFF.

The V gene is TRBV29-1, the J gene TRBJ1-2; possibly TRBD1 for D (6 bases). CDR3 length: 12 amino acids. V was cut by 4 bases and J by 12 bases, with 18 bases left in between. Germline loops: CDR1 SQVTM, CDR2 ANQGSEA. The CDR3 sequence: CSVGGQRPWDTF. CDR3 bases: TGCAGCGTTGGTGGACAGCGACCCTGGGACACCTTC.

V usage is TRBV6-1 and J usage is TRBJ2-2; TRBD2 matches at 7 bases. V lost 4 bases to trimming and J lost 1 base; unmatched junction nucleotides: 12. The CDR3 contains 18 residues. Germline CDR1 and CDR2: MNHNS and SASEGT. DNA for the CDR3: TGTGCCAGCAGTGTAAGTAGCGGGCCTCTGATGAACACCGGGGAGCTGTTTTTT. Translating gives CASSVSSGPLMNTGELFF.

The chain links TRBV3-1 (or the pseudogene TRBV3-2) to TRBJ1-2; a possible D gene is TRBD1 (5 bases). The CDR3 extends over 17 amino acids. Germline CDR1 is LGHDT and CDR2 is YNNKEL (reference sequence). Deletions cut 0 bases from V and 5 bases from J, with 19 bases between. The DNA for the CDR3 is TGTGCCAGCAGCCAAGAGGGGCCAACTGAGACCATATATGGCTACACCTTC. This translates into CASSQEGPTETIYGYTF.

The chain couples TRBV30 to TRBJ1-1; no definite D call. V was clipped by 3 bases and J by 8 bases, with 13 bases between them. The CDR3 is 12 amino acids. CDR1 and CDR2 (germline): GTSNPN, SVGIG (reference sequence). The CDR3 DNA sequence: TGTGCCTGGAGGGCGGCGCCGGTAGAAGCTTTCTTT. Translated, it gives CAWRAAPVEAFF. The full variable domain, completed using reference TRBV30 and TRBJ1-1, is SQTIHQWPATLVQPVGSPLSLECTVEGTSNPNLYWYRQAAGRGLQLLFYSVGIGQISSEVPQNLSASRPQDRQFILSSKKLLLSDSGFYLCAWRAAPVEAFFGQGTRLTVV.

The V call is TRBV6-5, the J call TRBJ1-2; weak D call: TRBD1 (5 bases). Per germline, CDR1 MNHEY and CDR2 SVGAGI. The CDR3 is made up of 12 amino acids. Trimming removed 6 bases at V and 5 bases at J, with 10 bases between. The CDR3 sequence is CASSGHQYGYTF. The CDR3 coding sequence is TGTGCCAGCAGCGGACACCAGTATGGCTACACCTTC.

The rearrangement uses TRBV28 and TRBJ2-3, with 12 bases fitting TRBD2. CDR1 is MDHEN, CDR2 SYDVKM, per germline. This CDR3 is built from 19 residues. The V segment lost 5 bases and the J segment 0 bases; nucleotides outside the gene matches: 12. CDR3 coding DNA: TGTGCCAGCAGTACCCTGGGACTAGCGGGCGTGACTAGCACAGATACGCAGTATTTT. As protein: CASSTLGLAGVTSTDTQYF.

The rearrangement uses TRBV3-1 (or the pseudogene TRBV3-2) and TRBJ2-1, with D unclear. V was trimmed by 3 bases and J by 8 bases, leaving 8 bases between them. The germline V gene has CDR1 LGHDT and CDR2 YNNKEL (reference sequence). The CDR3 consists of 12 residues. Here the CDR3 DNA reads TGTGCCAGCAGCCATCGCGTCTATGAGCAGTTCTTC. Translation gives CASSHRVYEQFF.

The rearrangement joins TRBV25-1 to TRBJ2-3; D is undetermined. Germline CDR1 and CDR2: MGHDK and SYGVNS. There are 15 residues in the CDR3. V dropped 0 bases and J dropped 2 bases, with 9 bases sitting between them. The CDR3 sequence is CASSEYRGNTDTQYF. For the CDR3, the DNA is TGTGCCAGCAGTGAATATCGCGGAAACACAGATACGCAGTATTTT. Full variable domain (missing parts from reference TRBV25-1 and TRBJ2-3): EADIYQTPRYLVIGTGKKITLECSQTMGHDKMYWYQQDPGMELHLIHYSYGVNSTEKGDLSSESTVSRIRTEHFPLTLESARPSHTSQYLCASSEYRGNTDTQYFGPGTRLTVL.

The chain has TRBV10-3 and TRBJ2-2, with TRBD1 matching over 7 bases. The trim removed 0 bases at V and 4 bases at J, leaving 8 bases unmatched. The CDR3 is 17 amino acids. Germline-derived CDR1 and CDR2 are ENHRY and SYGVKD. The CDR3 nucleotides read TGTGCCATCAGTGAGTCGAGGCAGGGGGTTCGCACCGGGGAGCTGTTTTTT. Translation gives CAISESRQGVRTGELFF.

This clone was seen a handful of times. The CDR3 nucleotides are TGTGCCAGCAGGCCGCGGGGGGGCCCGGATACGCAGTATTTT. This encodes CASRPRGGPDTQYF. J is TRBJ2-3 and V is TRBV3-1 (or the pseudogene TRBV3-2), with 9 bases that match TRBD2. The trim removed 6 bases at V and 6 bases at J, leaving 7 bases unmatched. The CDR3 length is 14 residues. Germline values: CDR1 LGHDT, CDR2 YNNKEL (reference sequence).

The chain recombines TRBV4-2 with TRBJ2-7; no reliable D call. Trimming removed 0 bases at V and 0 bases at J, with 9 bases between. This CDR3 has 15 residues. In germline, CDR1 is LGHNA, CDR2 YNFKEQ. CDR3 DNA: TGTGCCAGCAGCCAAGAAGATACGGGCTCCTACGAGCAGTACTTC. Translating gives CASSQEDTGSYEQYF.

This chain connects TRBV23-1 to TRBJ1-5, with D perhaps matching TRBD1 (5 bases). TRBV23-1 is treated as an ORF (open reading frame) with a function not yet certain. V dropped 0 bases and J dropped 9 bases, with 15 bases sitting between them. The CDR3 runs to 15 residues. The CDR3 reads CASSQSRAGGWPQHF. The CDR3 DNA reads TGCGCCAGCAGTCAATCTCGGGCGGGGGGATGGCCCCAGCATTTT.

This clone was seen once. The chain joins TRBV15 to TRBJ1-2, with 7 bases that match TRBD1. Germline V CDR1 and CDR2: LNHNV, YYDKDF (reference sequence). The CDR3 sequence is 15 residues long. V lost 3 bases and J lost 3; bases outside the gene matches: 7. The CDR3 spells CATSRIRGDYYGYTF. CDR3 nucleotides: TGTGCCACCAGCAGGATCAGGGGGGATTACTATGGCTACACCTTC.

This chain joins TRBV9 and TRBJ2-5; TRBD1 agrees at 9 bases. This CDR3 is built from 14 residues. Germline V gene sequence: CDR1 SGDLS, CDR2 YYNGEE. V gave up 3 bases and J gave up 1 base; unmatched junction bases: 1. The CDR3: CASSETGGQETQYF. CDR3 nucleotides: TGTGCCAGCAGCGAGACAGGGGGCCAAGAGACCCAGTACTTC.

The gene calls are TRBV3-1 (or the pseudogene TRBV3-2) and TRBJ2-1; possibly TRBD2 for D (6 bases). This CDR3 is 15 amino acids long. From germline, CDR1 is LGHDT and CDR2 YNNKEL (reference sequence). The V gene lost 4 bases and the J gene lost 1 base, with 11 bases spanning the gap. The CDR3 DNA is TGTGCCAGCAGCCGCCGGGACTCTTCCTACAATGAGCAGTTCTTC. Protein: CASSRRDSSYNEQFF.

The V and J genes are TRBV6-5 and TRBJ2-2, with D possibly matching TRBD2 (6 bases). V was cut by 0 bases and J by 1 base, with 9 bases left in between. CDR3 size: 16 residues. The germline V gene has CDR1 MNHEY and CDR2 SVGAGI. CDR3 coding DNA: TGTGCCAGCAGTTACTCGGGACTCGAGAACACCGGGGAGCTGTTTTTT. Protein sequence: CASSYSGLENTGELFF.

This clone occurred once. The V call is TRBV7-9, the J call TRBJ1-3, with D possibly TRBD1 on 5 matching bases. Germline CDR1 reads SEHNR; CDR2 reads FQNEAQ (reference sequence). This CDR3 is built from 15 residues. Deletions cut 5 bases from V and 2 bases from J, with 13 bases between. The CDR3 DNA reads as TGTGCCAGCAGCCCGCGGGGGAATCCTGGAAACACCATATATTTT. It specifies CASSPRGNPGNTIYF.